These T cell receptor beta chains were read from a single sample in a study of blood T cell repertoires in COVID-19. Measured with immunoSEQ multiplex PCR; TCRdb has only the in-frame clones, and not every one. Here the sample spans 250,000 to 300,000 clones, 90% being singletons. Sample: peripheral blood. The source is a woman aged 60 to 75 with COVID-19, enrolled during active disease. The CDR3 runs from the conserved cysteine through the conserved F or W. Each record gives: D gene, V gene, clone size, J gene, CDR3 DNA, CDR3 protein. The D gene is left open where the match is weak. Some rows have no size entry. The others give once, few or many, or a class for an expanded clone.

d_call: .; v_call: TRBV6-5; clone_size: .; j_call: TRBJ1-1; cdr3_nt: TGTGCCAGCAGTTACTCCCGGGCCCGAAGAGGGACTGAAGCTTTCTTT; cdr3_aa: CASSYSRARRGTEAFF
d_call: .; v_call: TRBV2; clone_size: .; j_call: TRBJ1-1; cdr3_nt: TGTGCCAGCAGTGTTGAGGGCTCGGGCACTGAAGCTTTCTTT; cdr3_aa: CASSVEGSGTEAFF
d_call: .; v_call: TRBV11-3; clone_size: .; j_call: TRBJ2-1; cdr3_nt: TGTGCCAGCAGCTTAGGGGGGCGGCTACACAATGAGCAGTTCTTC; cdr3_aa: CASSLGGRLHNEQFF
d_call: .; v_call: TRBV27; clone_size: .; j_call: TRBJ1-4; cdr3_nt: TGTGCCAGCAGTTTATCGGAGACAGGCATTCTCTCAAAACTGTTTTTT; cdr3_aa: CASSLSETGILSKLFF
d_call: TRBD1; v_call: TRBV19; clone_size: .; j_call: TRBJ1-3; cdr3_nt: TGTGCCAGTAGCCCACAGACAGGGTCTGGAAACACCATATATTTT; cdr3_aa: CASSPQTGSGNTIYF
d_call: .; v_call: TRBV5-1; clone_size: .; j_call: TRBJ1-2; cdr3_nt: TGCGCCAGCAGCTCAGGGCCGACAGATTATGGCTACACCTTC; cdr3_aa: CASSSGPTDYGYTF
d_call: TRBD1; v_call: TRBV6-1; clone_size: .; j_call: TRBJ2-7; cdr3_nt: TGTGCCAGCAGTTCGCCGGGACAGGGACTATACGAGCAGTACTTC; cdr3_aa: CASSSPGQGLYEQYF
d_call: .; v_call: TRBV7-2; clone_size: .; j_call: TRBJ1-1; cdr3_nt: TGTGCCAGCAGCTTAGGGGGGGGAGGCCGGGCTGAAGCTTTCTTT; cdr3_aa: CASSLGGGGRAEAFF
d_call: TRBD1; v_call: TRBV11-3; clone_size: .; j_call: TRBJ1-1; cdr3_nt: TGTGCCAGCAGCCTAGGGACAGACAAAGCTTTCTTT; cdr3_aa: CASSLGTDKAFF
d_call: .; v_call: TRBV6-1; clone_size: .; j_call: TRBJ1-5; cdr3_nt: TGTGCCAGCAGTGAAGAGTTCCGTGACTGGCCCCAGCATTTT; cdr3_aa: CASSEEFRDWPQHF
d_call: .; v_call: TRBV5-4; clone_size: once; j_call: TRBJ2-5; cdr3_nt: TGTGCCAGCAGCTTGAGCTCTAGCGAAGAGACCCAGTACTTC; cdr3_aa: CASSLSSSEETQYF
d_call: .; v_call: TRBV29-1; clone_size: .; j_call: TRBJ1-2; cdr3_nt: TGCAGCGTTCGGCAGGGGAAAGGTTATGGCTACACCTTC; cdr3_aa: CSVRQGKGYGYTF
d_call: TRBD1; v_call: TRBV7-9; clone_size: .; j_call: TRBJ1-6; cdr3_nt: TGTGCCAGCAGCCGCCGGGACAGAAATGCCGCTTATAATTCACCCCTCCACTTT; cdr3_aa: CASSRRDRNAAYNSPLHF
d_call: .; v_call: TRBV3-1/TRBV3-2; clone_size: .; j_call: TRBJ1-1; cdr3_nt: TGTGCCAGCAGCCACAGGCGGACGGGGAAGAACACTGAAGCTTTCTTT; cdr3_aa: CASSHRRTGKNTEAFF
d_call: TRBD2; v_call: TRBV6-6; clone_size: .; j_call: TRBJ2-7; cdr3_nt: TGTGCCAGCAGCACCCCCCAGGGACTACCACGAGAGCAGTACTTC; cdr3_aa: CASSTPQGLPREQYF
d_call: TRBD2; v_call: TRBV9; clone_size: .; j_call: TRBJ2-1; cdr3_nt: TGTGCCAGCAGTCAACCGAGGACCCTTAGCGGGGGGCCCTATGAGCAGTTCTTC; cdr3_aa: CASSQPRTLSGGPYEQFF
d_call: TRBD1; v_call: TRBV2; clone_size: .; j_call: TRBJ1-1; cdr3_nt: TGTGCCAGCAGTGGACAGGGGGGCCCACATGGTTTCTTT; cdr3_aa: CASSGQGGPHGFF
d_call: TRBD1; v_call: TRBV5-1; clone_size: .; j_call: TRBJ2-1; cdr3_nt: TGCGCCAGCAGTCTGGCCTGGGACAGAGATGAGCAGTTCTTC; cdr3_aa: CASSLAWDRDEQFF
d_call: .; v_call: TRBV20-1; clone_size: .; j_call: TRBJ1-2; cdr3_nt: TGCAGTGCTGAGGGTGACTATGGCTACACCTTC; cdr3_aa: CSAEGDYGYTF
d_call: .; v_call: TRBV7-2; clone_size: .; j_call: TRBJ1-1; cdr3_nt: TGTGCCAGCAGCTTGGACCGAGGGAGGACTGAAGCTTTCTTT; cdr3_aa: CASSLDRGRTEAFF
d_call: TRBD2; v_call: TRBV18; clone_size: .; j_call: TRBJ2-1; cdr3_nt: TGTGCCAGCTCACCCATGTACAGCCAGAATCTAGCGGGGGCCTACAATGAGCAGTTCTTC; cdr3_aa: CASSPMYSQNLAGAYNEQFF
d_call: .; v_call: TRBV9; clone_size: few; j_call: TRBJ2-2; cdr3_nt: TGTGCCAGCAGCGCCCCCCGGGAGAACACCGGGGAGCTGTTTTTT; cdr3_aa: CASSAPRENTGELFF
d_call: .; v_call: TRBV19; clone_size: .; j_call: TRBJ1-5; cdr3_nt: TGTGCCAGTAGTATCTCAGATCATCCCAATCAGCCCCAGCATTTT; cdr3_aa: CASSISDHPNQPQHF
d_call: .; v_call: TRBV4-2; clone_size: .; j_call: TRBJ2-1; cdr3_nt: TGTGCCAGCAGCCAAGTTTTTTCCCGAGACAATGAGCAGTTCTTC; cdr3_aa: CASSQVFSRDNEQFF
d_call: .; v_call: TRBV7-3; clone_size: .; j_call: TRBJ1-1; cdr3_nt: TGTGCCAGCAGCTTAACGTCGGTGAACACTGAAGCTTTCTTT; cdr3_aa: CASSLTSVNTEAFF
d_call: TRBD1; v_call: TRBV6-6; clone_size: .; j_call: TRBJ1-5; cdr3_nt: TGTGCCAGCAGTTACTTAACAGGGGGCGGACTGCCCCAGCATTTT; cdr3_aa: CASSYLTGGGLPQHF
d_call: TRBD1; v_call: TRBV18; clone_size: .; j_call: TRBJ2-1; cdr3_nt: TGTGCCAGCTCACCAATTGACAGGGTCCATGAGCAGTTCTTC; cdr3_aa: CASSPIDRVHEQFF
d_call: TRBD1; v_call: TRBV7-9; clone_size: .; j_call: TRBJ1-1; cdr3_nt: TGTGCCAGCAGCCCGACAGGGGACACTGAAGCTTTCTTT; cdr3_aa: CASSPTGDTEAFF
d_call: .; v_call: TRBV4-2; clone_size: .; j_call: TRBJ1-2; cdr3_nt: TGTGCCAGCAGCCAAGATCCCGCGCTGGAGGACTACACCTTC; cdr3_aa: CASSQDPALEDYTF
d_call: .; v_call: TRBV12-3/TRBV12-4; clone_size: .; j_call: TRBJ1-5; cdr3_nt: TGTGCCAGCAGTATTGGGCAGAATCAGCCCCAGCATTTT; cdr3_aa: CASSIGQNQPQHF
d_call: TRBD1; v_call: TRBV6-5; clone_size: .; j_call: TRBJ1-1; cdr3_nt: TGTGCCAGCAGCCGGGGGACAGGGACTGAAGCTTTCTTT; cdr3_aa: CASSRGTGTEAFF
d_call: TRBD2; v_call: TRBV6-1; clone_size: .; j_call: TRBJ2-7; cdr3_nt: TGTGCCAGCAGTGAGCAAGCGGGGACTTCGAGCTACGAGCAGTACTTC; cdr3_aa: CASSEQAGTSSYEQYF
d_call: .; v_call: TRBV7-2; clone_size: .; j_call: TRBJ2-1; cdr3_nt: TGTGCCAGCAGCAGCGGAGGCTTCTCCTACAATGAGCAGTTCTTC; cdr3_aa: CASSSGGFSYNEQFF
d_call: TRBD1; v_call: TRBV5-4; clone_size: .; j_call: TRBJ1-4; cdr3_nt: TGTGCCAGCAGCCTGGACAGGTTCGCAACTAATGAAAAACTGTTTTTT; cdr3_aa: CASSLDRFATNEKLFF
d_call: TRBD1; v_call: TRBV19; clone_size: .; j_call: TRBJ1-6; cdr3_nt: TGTGCCAGTACTGCGTCCGGGACAGGGCATTCACCCCTCCACTTT; cdr3_aa: CASTASGTGHSPLHF
d_call: .; v_call: TRBV5-5; clone_size: .; j_call: TRBJ1-2; cdr3_nt: TGTGCCAGCAGCCCGACAGGCTCTAACTATGGCTACACCTTC; cdr3_aa: CASSPTGSNYGYTF
d_call: .; v_call: TRBV9; clone_size: .; j_call: TRBJ1-4; cdr3_nt: TGTGCCAGCGGGGGGTCAGGACGAGAAAAACTGTTTTTT; cdr3_aa: CASGGSGREKLFF
d_call: .; v_call: TRBV19; clone_size: .; j_call: TRBJ2-7; cdr3_nt: TGTGCCAGCCAAGGGGCCTACGAGCAGTACTTC; cdr3_aa: CASQGAYEQYF
d_call: .; v_call: TRBV19; clone_size: .; j_call: TRBJ1-2; cdr3_nt: TGTGCCAGTACCCTAATCGGGGATATGAACTATGGCTACACCTTC; cdr3_aa: CASTLIGDMNYGYTF